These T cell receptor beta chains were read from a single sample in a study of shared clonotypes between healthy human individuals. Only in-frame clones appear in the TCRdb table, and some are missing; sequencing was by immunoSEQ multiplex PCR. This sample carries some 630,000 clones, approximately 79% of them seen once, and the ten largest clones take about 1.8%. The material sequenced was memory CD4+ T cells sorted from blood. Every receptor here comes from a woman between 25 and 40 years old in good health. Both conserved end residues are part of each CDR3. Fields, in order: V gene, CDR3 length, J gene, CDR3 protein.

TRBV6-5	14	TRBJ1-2	CASRYRGRRDGYTF
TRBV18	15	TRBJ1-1	CASSPTTTGNTEAFF
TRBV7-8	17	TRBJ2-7	CASSLVGGSSNSYEQYF
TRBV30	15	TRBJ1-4	CAWSAAGTVNEKLFF
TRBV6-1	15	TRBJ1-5	CASSAGGRWNQPQHF
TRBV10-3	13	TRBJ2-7	CAVGSGDSYEQYF
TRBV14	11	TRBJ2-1	CASSQGGSRFF
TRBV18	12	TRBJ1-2	CASSGQGDGYTF
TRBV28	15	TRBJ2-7	CASSPRRGTGSVPYF
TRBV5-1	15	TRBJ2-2	CASSLGDPNTGELFF
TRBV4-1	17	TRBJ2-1	CASSQVGSGKGGNEQFF
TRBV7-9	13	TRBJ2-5	CASSLGDRATQYF
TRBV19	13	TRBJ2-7	CASSRGFQYEQYF
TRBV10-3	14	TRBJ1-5	CATKPGQGYQPQHF
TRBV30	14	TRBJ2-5	CAWSVRGLQETQYF
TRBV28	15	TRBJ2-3	CASQSTSGPTDTQYF
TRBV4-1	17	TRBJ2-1	CASSQDLRQGARDEQFF
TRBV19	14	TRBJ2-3	CASSLAGGADTQYF
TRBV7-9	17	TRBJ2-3	CASSDYRLAYRTDTQYF
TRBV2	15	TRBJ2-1	CASRYDGSTYNEQFF
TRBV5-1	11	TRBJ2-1	CASREGERPFF
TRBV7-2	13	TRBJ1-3	CASSLWHGNTIYF
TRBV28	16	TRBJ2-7	CASTGAAGGVRYEQYF
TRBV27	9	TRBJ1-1	CASDTEAFF
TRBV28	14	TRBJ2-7	CASSLGQGYDEQYF
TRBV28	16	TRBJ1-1	CASTPGALLMDTEAFF
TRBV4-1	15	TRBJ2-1	CASSLTESTLNEQFF
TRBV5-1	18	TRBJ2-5	CASSLVRGRAGEVKTQYF
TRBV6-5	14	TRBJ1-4	CASSPGMTNEKLFF
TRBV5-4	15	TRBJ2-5	CASSPGLAKQETQYF
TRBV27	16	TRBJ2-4	CASSSGGFRVKNIQYF
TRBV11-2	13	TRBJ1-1	CASSLIRGTEAFF
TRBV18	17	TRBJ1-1	CASSPPGTGKANTEAFF
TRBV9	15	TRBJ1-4	CASSVGDRHGEKLFF
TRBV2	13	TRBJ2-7	CASRGGRPYEQYF
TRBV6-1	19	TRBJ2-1	CASSEIPLASGNTYNEQFF
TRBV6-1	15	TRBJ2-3	CASGPLGQYTDTQYF
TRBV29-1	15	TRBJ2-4	CSVVTGNLAKNIQYF
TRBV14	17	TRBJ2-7	CASSQDPRDRSSYEQYF
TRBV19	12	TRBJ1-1	CASSTLNTEAFF
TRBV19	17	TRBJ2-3	CASSSQRSSGRLDTQYF
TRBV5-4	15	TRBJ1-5	CASSQERGKPLPQHF
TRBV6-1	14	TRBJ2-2	CASSEQGATGELFF
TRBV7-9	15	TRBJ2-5	CASNEAGQPHETQYF
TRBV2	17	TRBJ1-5	CASSVGTGIYSNQPQHF
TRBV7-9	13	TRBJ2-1	CASKLGRYNEQFF
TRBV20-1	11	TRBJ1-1	CSAPRGVEAFF
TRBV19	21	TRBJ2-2	CASSIRGTSGRPGSYTGELFF
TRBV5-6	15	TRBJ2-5	CASSLSSGTWETQYF
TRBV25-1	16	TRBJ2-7	CASSEWASGDSYEQYF
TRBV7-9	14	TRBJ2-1	CASSSMGRYNEQFF